What follows is one T cell receptor (beta chain) and its context. This specimen belongs to a study of T-cell memory formation after mild COVID-19. TCRdb analysed the 5' RACE reads with MiXCR anew, one entry per CDR3 protein. The sample includes roughly 150,000 distinct CDR3 sequences, 13% of them seen just once. Germline lookup yields CDR1 SNHLY and CDR2 FYNNEI. The CDR3 runs to 13 residues. With 7 bases removed from V and 7 bases from J, the gap between germline ends came to 14 bases. The TCR was taken from a man between 18 and 29 years old who had mild COVID-19 (a few samples of this study predate the infection). Cell type and time point are not known. The gene calls are TRBV2 and TRBJ1-5; D uncertain. Sequenced sample: PBMCs or a T cell subset sorted from them (not recorded which). The CDR3 DNA reads as TGTGCCAGCACCCTCGCAGGAGGGCAGCCCCAGCATTTT. It is translated as CASTLAGGQPQHF.